This passage covers 12 T cell receptor beta chains from one sample sequenced in a study of breast tumors, draining lymph nodes, adjacent tissues. TCRdb reanalysed the multiplex PCR reads using MiXCR and keeps one entry per CDR3 protein. Of under 25,000 distinct CDR3 sequences listed, around 46% are singletons. Source material: breast tumor tissue. These receptors all stem from a female donor with breast cancer. Some clones in this sample may be carry-over from other donors' samples.

This chain uses TRBV20-1 with TRBJ2-1, with 10 bases fitting TRBD2. CDR1 DFQATT and CDR2 SNEGSKA come from the germline V gene (reference sequence). Germline trimming cut 2 bases from V and 7 bases from J; bases unmatched to any gene: 5. The CDR3 length is 14 residues. CDR3 bases: TGCAGTGCTAGACTAGCGGGAGAAGCTAATGAGCAGTTCTTC. Its protein is CSARLAGEANEQFF.

This clonotype was detected a few times. A much bigger clone sits one base away, suggesting this may be a read error. The chain links TRBV7-3 to TRBJ2-3; D is undetermined. The CDR3 is made up of 17 amino acids. Germline V gene data show CDR1 as SGHTA and CDR2 as FQGTGA. The CDR3 protein is CASSLSGGSAGTDPQYF. As DNA, the CDR3 is TGTGCCAGCAGCTTAAGCGGTGGATCGGCTGGTACAGATCCGCAGTATTTT.

The table lists this clonotype with many counts. This may be a read error: a much more frequent sequence differs by one nucleotide. CDR3 in amino acids: CSATFPTSGTRGSYEQYF. CDR3 DNA sequence: TGCAGTGCCACCTTTCCTACTAGCGGGACTAGGGGCTCCTACGAGCAGTACTTC. This chain connects TRBV20-1 to TRBJ2-7; the match to TRBD2 covers 10 bases. Germline V gene sequence: CDR1 DFQATT, CDR2 SNEGSKA (reference sequence). V dropped 6 bases and J dropped 0; count of bases not matched to a gene: 17. The CDR3 consists of 18 residues.

The V call is TRBV6-4, the J call TRBJ2-1, with D maybe TRBD2 (5 bases). Germline values: CDR1 MRHNA, CDR2 SNTAGT. V lost 8 bases and J lost 4, with 18 bases in between. The CDR3 runs 15 residues. Written as DNA, the CDR3 is TGTGCCAGCTCAAGGGAGCCAACAAGGTACAATGAGCAGTTCTTC. Protein product: CASSREPTRYNEQFF.

This clonotype was seen repeatedly, ten times or more. The CDR3 DNA is TGTGCCAGCTCACCAAGCGGGGGGACGGGGAATGAGCAGTTCTTC. Residues: CASSPSGGTGNEQFF. This chain connects TRBV18 to TRBJ2-1; the match to TRBD2 covers 9 bases. The V and J ends lost 2 bases and 7 bases, in that order; junction bases with no gene match: 6. Germline CDR1 reads KGHSH; CDR2 reads LQKENI. CDR3 length: 15 residues.

About this clonotype: A junction end diverges from the germline sequence, so it may reflect a read error. This chain connects TRBV5-1 to TRBJ1-4; the D is unclear. The CDR3 length is 14 residues. Germline CDR1 and CDR2: SGHRS and YFSETQ. The CDR3 loop is CASSFGRHNDKLFF. In DNA, the CDR3 is TGCGCCAGCAGCTTTGGCAGGCACAATGACAAACTGTTTTTT.

CDR3 nucleotides: TGTGCCACCAGCAGAGATGGTAAAGGCGGGAGGGTGACAGATACGCAGTATTTT. It specifies CATSRDGKGGRVTDTQYF. V is TRBV15 and J is TRBJ2-3; 9 positions match TRBD2. This CDR3 comprises 18 residues. Germline CDR1 and CDR2: LNHNV and YYDKDF (reference sequence). After removal of 0 bases from V and 3 bases from J, the junction contained 10 bases not matched to a gene.

The chain carries TRBV7-9 and TRBJ2-7, with D possibly TRBD1 on 5 matching bases. This CDR3 contains 15 residues. Per the germline V gene, CDR1 is SEHNR and CDR2 is FQNEAQ (reference sequence). The germline V and J ends were trimmed by 1 base and 3 bases, with 13 bases remaining between them. CDR3 coding DNA: TGTGCCAGCAGCTTAGAGGGGTACGGCCTCTACGAGCAGTACTTC. It yields the protein CASSLEGYGLYEQYF. Drawing the rest from reference TRBV7-9 and TRBJ2-7, the complete variable domain is DTGVSQNPRHKITKRGQNVTFRCDPISEHNRLYWYRQTLGQGPEFLTYFQNEAQLEKSRLLSDRFSAERPKGSFSTLEIQRTEQGDSAMYLCASSLEGYGLYEQYFGPGTRLTVT.

The sample holds one count of this clonotype. One end of the junction does not line up with germline, which may come from a read error. The V call is TRBV7-3, the J call TRBJ1-3; D gene ambiguous. This CDR3 is built from 15 residues. Per the germline V gene, CDR1 is SGHTA and CDR2 is FQGTGA. CDR3 in amino acids: CASSLGPHSGNTIHF. The CDR3 DNA reads as TGTGCCAGCAGCCTCGGGCCGCACTCTGGAAACACCATACATTTT.

In this sample, this clonotype turned up many times. Given a much more abundant clone one base away, this may be a read error. The chain couples TRBV5-5 to TRBJ1-5, with D possibly being TRBD1 (5 bases). Germline assignment: CDR1 SGHKS and CDR2 YYEKEE (reference sequence). Trimming shortened V by 5 bases and J by 0 bases, and 12 bases separated the two germline ends. The CDR3 runs 15 residues. The CDR3 region is CASRVGLTSNQPQHF. In DNA, the CDR3 is TGTGCCAGCAGGGTGGGACTGACTAGCAATCAGCCCCAGCATTTT.

This clonotype was counted ten times or more. The chain couples TRBV5-1 to TRBJ2-5, with TRBD2 matching over 9 bases. Losses at the gene ends were 5 bases for V and 3 bases for J; bases not matched to a gene: 8. In germline, CDR1 is SGHRS, CDR2 YFSETQ. The CDR3 spans 15 residues. The CDR3 DNA is TGCGCCAGCAGTAGCGGGAGCGGATCTGAAGAGACCCAGTACTTC. It specifies CASSSGSGSEETQYF.

The chain uses TRBV6-5 and TRBJ1-4; D remains ambiguous. V was cut by 5 bases and J by 3 bases, with 16 bases left in between. The CDR3 has 16 residues. From germline, CDR1 is MNHEY and CDR2 SVGAGI. CDR3 residues: CASSPMTGNPNEKLFF. CDR3 in DNA: TGTGCCAGCAGTCCCATGACCGGGAATCCTAATGAAAAACTGTTTTTT.